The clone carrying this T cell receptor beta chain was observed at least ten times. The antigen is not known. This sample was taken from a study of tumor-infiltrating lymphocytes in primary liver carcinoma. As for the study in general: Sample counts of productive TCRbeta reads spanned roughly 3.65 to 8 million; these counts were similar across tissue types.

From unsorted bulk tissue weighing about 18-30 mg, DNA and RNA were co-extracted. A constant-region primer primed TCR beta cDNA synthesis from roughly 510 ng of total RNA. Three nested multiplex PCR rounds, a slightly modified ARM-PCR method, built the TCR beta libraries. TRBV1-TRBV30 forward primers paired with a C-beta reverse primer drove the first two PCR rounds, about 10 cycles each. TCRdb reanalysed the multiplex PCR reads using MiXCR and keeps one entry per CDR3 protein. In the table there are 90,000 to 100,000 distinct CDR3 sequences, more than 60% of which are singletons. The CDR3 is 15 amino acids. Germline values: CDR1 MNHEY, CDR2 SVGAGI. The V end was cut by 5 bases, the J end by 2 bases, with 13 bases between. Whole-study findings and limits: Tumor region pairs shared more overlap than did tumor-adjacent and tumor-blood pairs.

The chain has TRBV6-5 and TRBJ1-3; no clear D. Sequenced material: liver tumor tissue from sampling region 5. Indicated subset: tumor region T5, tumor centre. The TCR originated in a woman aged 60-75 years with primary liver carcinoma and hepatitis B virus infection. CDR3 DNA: TGTGCCAGCAGTCTAACTGTAGGACCTGGAAACACCATATATTTT. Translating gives CASSLTVGPGNTIYF.